This T cell receptor (beta chain) was found in a study of shared clonotypes between healthy human individuals. TCRdb's copy holds only in-frame clones and misses some; the assay was immunoSEQ multiplex PCR. Of around 2.3 million clones in the sample, around 95% were seen once. With 5 bases removed from V and 5 bases from J, the gap between germline ends came to 15 bases. The CDR3 spans 14 residues. Per the germline V gene, CDR1 is SGHTA and CDR2 is FQGNSA. The chain has TRBV7-2 and TRBJ2-5, with D tentatively TRBD2 (6 bases). This TCR was sampled from a man between 18 and 29 years old in good health. The sequenced material came from naive CD4+ T cells sorted from blood. As to subset: CD45RA+ positively selected. The CDR3 spells CASSKPGLGETQYF. For the CDR3, the DNA is TGTGCCAGCAGCAAACCGGGACTTGGGGAGACCCAGTACTTC.